These 18 T cell receptor beta chains were sequenced from one sample in a study of T cell repertoires in cytomegalovirus infection. These receptors have no identified antigens. A single record per CDR3 protein comes from TCRdb applying MiXCR to the reads. This sample has fewer than 1,000,000 distinct CDR3 sequences; around 31% occur once, and the top ten carry over 11%. Material: cultured CD8+ T cells from PBMCs, obtained from culture after CMV antigen stimulation. Receptors originate from a human donor in good health (CMV status not recorded). Some clones in this sample may be carry-over from other donors' samples.

The CDR3 sequence is CASCRAPRETQYF. The CDR3 DNA sequence: TGTGCCAGCTGTCGGGCCCCCCGGGAGACCCAGTACTTC. The rearrangement uses TRBV12-3 or TRBV12-4 and TRBJ2-5, with unresolved D. The CDR3 consists of 13 residues. V lost 8 bases and J lost 5, with 15 bases in between.

The chain carries TRBV7-9 and TRBJ1-1; perhaps TRBD1 as D (6 bases). CDR1 and CDR2 from the germline V gene are SEHNR and FQNEAQ (reference sequence). Trimming left V 3 bases short and J 1 base short, with 21 bases between. CDR3 length: 18 amino acids. CDR3 loop: CASSFLQGLGRANTEAFF. The DNA for the CDR3 is TGTGCCAGCAGCTTTTTACAGGGTCTTGGTAGAGCGAACACTGAAGCTTTCTTT. Using reference TRBV7-9 and TRBJ1-1 for the parts outside the CDR3, the full variable domain is DTGVSQNPRHKITKRGQNVTFRCDPISEHNRLYWYRQTLGQGPEFLTYFQNEAQLEKSRLLSDRFSAERPKGSFSTLEIQRTEQGDSAMYLCASSFLQGLGRANTEAFFGQGTRLTVV.

This clonotype was seen ten or more times. The chain combines TRBV10-3 with TRBJ2-5; perhaps TRBD2 as D (6 bases). V was trimmed by 11 bases and J by 2 bases, leaving 15 bases between them. This CDR3 is built from 13 residues. CDR1 ENHRY and CDR2 SYGVKD come from the germline V gene. CDR3 nucleotide sequence: TGTGCCGTAGGGGCGGGACCACAAGAGACCCAGTACTTC. Protein sequence: CAVGAGPQETQYF.

This clonotype was observed a few times. This chain uses TRBV3-1 with TRBJ2-7, with 7 bases matching TRBD1. From germline, CDR1 is LGHDT and CDR2 YNNKEL (reference sequence). Germline trimming cut 1 base from V and 5 bases from J; bases unmatched to any gene: 5. CDR3 length: 14 amino acids. The CDR3 here is CASSQGGTADEQYV. As DNA, the CDR3 is TGTGCCAGCAGCCAAGGTGGGACAGCTGACGAGCAGTACGTC.

A remark on this clonotype: Possible read error: a much larger clone is one base away. V and J are TRBV5-5 and TRBJ1-4; a weak D match, TRBD1 (5 bases). The CDR3 spans 14 residues. Per germline, CDR1 SGHKS and CDR2 YYEKEE (reference sequence). CDR3 bases: TGTGTCAGCACCAGTCAGGGAACGGGTGAAAAACTGTTTTTT. Its protein product is CVSTSQGTGEKLFF.

This clonotype was recorded at least ten times. This chain connects TRBV7-9 to TRBJ2-1, with D possibly TRBD2 on 5 matching bases. The CDR3 spans 14 residues. CDR1 and CDR2 (germline): SEHNR, FQNEAQ (reference sequence). V gave up 4 bases and J gave up 5 bases, with 12 bases separating them. The CDR3 here is CASSSWTSHNEQFF. CDR3 sequence (DNA): TGTGCCAGCAGCTCCTGGACTTCCCACAATGAGCAGTTCTTC. Supplemented by reference TRBV7-9 and TRBJ2-1, the full variable domain reads DTGVSQNPRHKITKRGQNVTFRCDPISEHNRLYWYRQTLGQGPEFLTYFQNEAQLEKSRLLSDRFSAERPKGSFSTLEIQRTEQGDSAMYLCASSSWTSHNEQFFGPGTRLTVL.

This sequence joins TRBV14 and TRBJ1-6, with D perhaps TRBD1 (6 bases). The CDR3 spans 15 residues. Germline CDR1 and CDR2: SGHDN and FVKESK. V dropped 1 base and J dropped 9 bases, with 13 bases sitting between them. CDR3 bases: TGTGCCAGCAGCCAAGGGACAGTTTCGGGTTCACCCCTCCACTTT. This gives the protein CASSQGTVSGSPLHF.

This chain connects TRBV5-4 to TRBJ2-7; possible D gene TRBD1, 5 bases. CDR1 and CDR2 (germline): SGHNT, YYREEE (reference sequence). V was clipped by 2 bases and J by 5 bases, with 8 bases between them. The CDR3 covers 12 residues. The CDR3 region is CASSLRRDEQYF. DNA of the CDR3: TGTGCCAGCAGCTTACGCAGGGACGAGCAGTACTTC.

The chain carries TRBV11-3 and TRBJ2-1, with D tentatively TRBD1 or TRBD2 (5 bases each). The germline V and J ends were trimmed by 8 bases and 5 bases, with 10 bases remaining between them. CDR1 is SGHNT, CDR2 YENEEA, per germline. This CDR3 comprises 12 residues. The CDR3 nucleotides read TGTGCCAGCGGGGGAGCTAACAATGAGCAGTTCTTC. Amino acid sequence: CASGGANNEQFF.

In its sample, this clonotype was seen many times. V is TRBV12-3 or TRBV12-4 and J is TRBJ2-1, with TRBD2 matching over 12 bases. V was pared by 6 bases and J by 4 bases, with 13 bases of the junction left unmatched. This CDR3 contains 18 residues. For the CDR3, the DNA is TGTGCCAGCAGCCCGAAGGTTGGACTAGCGGGGCGATACAATGAGCAGTTCTTC. This gives the protein CASSPKVGLAGRYNEQFF.

The V call is TRBV29-1, the J call TRBJ1-2, with a possible D match to TRBD1 (5 bases). This CDR3 region has 15 residues. The germline V gene encodes CDR1 SQVTM and CDR2 ANQGSEA. The V gene lost 0 bases and the J gene lost 5 bases, with 16 bases spanning the gap. The CDR3 coding sequence is TGCAGCGTTGAAGATTCCAGGGTCCGATTTTATGGCTACACCTTC. It encodes CSVEDSRVRFYGYTF. Using reference TRBV29-1 and TRBJ1-2 for the parts outside the CDR3, the full variable domain is SAVISQKPSRDICQRGTSLTIQCQVDSQVTMMFWYRQQPGQSLTLIATANQGSEATYESGFVIDKFPISRPNLTFSTLTVSNMSPEDSSIYLCSVEDSRVRFYGYTFGSGTRLTVV.

The J gene is TRBJ2-5, the V gene TRBV2; possible D gene TRBD2, 5 bases. The V end was cut by 4 bases, the J end by 2 bases, with 14 bases between. The germline gives CDR1 SNHLY, CDR2 FYNNEI. The CDR3 has 15 residues. CDR3 sequence (DNA): TGTGCCAGCAGTGCGCCGGGGTGGAAGCAAGAGACCCAGTACTTC. It specifies CASSAPGWKQETQYF.

This sequence joins TRBV7-6 and TRBJ2-7; 9 bases map to TRBD1. CDR1 and CDR2 from the germline V gene are SGHVS and FNYEAQ. This CDR3 is built from 14 residues. V lost 6 bases to trimming and J lost 3 bases; unmatched junction nucleotides: 6. CDR3 loop: CASSLDRGNYEQYF. In DNA, the CDR3 is TGTGCCAGCAGTCTTGACAGGGGGAACTACGAGCAGTACTTC. The full variable domain, its missing parts supplied by reference TRBV7-6 and TRBJ2-7, is GAGVSQSPRYKVTKRGQDVALRCDPISGHVSLYWYRQALGQGPEFLTYFNYEAQQDKSGLPNDRFSAERPEGSISTLTIQRTEQRDSAMYRCASSLDRGNYEQYFGPGTRLTVT.

Of note for this clonotype: Its ends do not fully match the called genes, so a read error is possible. This rearrangement joins TRBV27 to TRBJ2-1; tentative D call: TRBD2 (6 bases). Germline CDR1 MNHEY, CDR2 SMNVEV (reference sequence). CDR3 size: 14 residues. CDR3 nucleotides: TGTGCCAGCAGTTTAAGGGGAGGTTACAATGGGCAGTTCTTC. It is translated as CASSLRGGYNGQFF.

The genes are TRBV10-2 and TRBJ1-1; 7 bases map to TRBD1. V trimming: 6 bases; J trimming: 4 bases; junction bases outside the gene matches: 8. Per germline, CDR1 WSHSY and CDR2 SAAADI. CDR3 length: 14 amino acids. The CDR3 sequence is CASRETGIVTEAFF. The CDR3 DNA reads TGCGCCAGCAGGGAGACAGGGATAGTCACTGAAGCTTTCTTT.

The rearrangement links TRBV7-9 to TRBJ1-1, with unresolved D. From germline, CDR1 is SEHNR and CDR2 FQNEAQ (reference sequence). This CDR3 has 14 amino acids. Trimming pared 3 bases from V and 0 bases from J, leaving 8 bases between. The CDR3 region is CASSLIGLNTEAFF. DNA for the CDR3: TGTGCCAGCAGCTTGATTGGGCTGAACACTGAAGCTTTCTTT. The whole variable domain, remainder taken from reference TRBV7-9 and TRBJ1-1, is DTGVSQNPRHKITKRGQNVTFRCDPISEHNRLYWYRQTLGQGPEFLTYFQNEAQLEKSRLLSDRFSAERPKGSFSTLEIQRTEQGDSAMYLCASSLIGLNTEAFFGQGTRLTVV.

The CDR3, as DNA: TGTGCCAGCAGCCAAGATCTTATCCTAGCTTCCACAGATACGCAGTATTTT. As protein: CASSQDLILASTDTQYF. This chain joins TRBV14 and TRBJ2-3, with D perhaps TRBD2 (5 bases). Germline values: CDR1 SGHDN, CDR2 FVKESK. V was trimmed by 0 bases and J by 2 bases, leaving 15 bases between them. The CDR3 runs to 17 residues.

This clonotype was detected many times. This chain uses TRBV4-2 with TRBJ2-5, with 8 bases that match TRBD2. The V segment lost 6 bases and the J segment 4 bases; nucleotides outside the gene matches: 16. The CDR3 has 17 residues. Germline V lookup: CDR1 LGHNA, CDR2 YNFKEQ. The CDR3 protein is CASREESGGLRGETQYF. In nucleotides, the CDR3 is TGTGCCAGCAGAGAAGAGTCGGGGGGGTTGAGAGGAGAGACCCAGTACTTC.